Sequencing of this T cell receptor (beta chain) was carried out in a study of shared clonotypes between healthy human individuals. General study points: Sharing across four donors was highest in naive CD4 (around 5%) and lowest in memory CD8 (around 0.4%). Incompleteness in sorted-subset sequencing, despite large depth, was shown by rarefaction.

Profiling relied on immunoSEQ multiplex PCR, and the TCRdb table lists in-frame clones only, not all of them. The table has 2.3 million or so clones, 80% to 95% seen once. Germline-derived CDR1 and CDR2 are SEHNR and FQNEAQ (reference sequence). The length of the CDR3 is 15 residues. V was clipped by 5 bases and J by 7 bases; unmatched bases: 12. For this clone: No antigen is known for it.

V gene TRBV7-9 combines with J gene TRBJ2-3, with 7 bases that match TRBD1. Sequenced input: naive CD4+ T cells from PBMCs. Subset meaning: CD45RA+ positively selected. This receptor was identified in a man aged 18 to 35 in good health. Some clones in this sample may be carry-over from other donors' samples. CDR3 in DNA: TGTGCCAGCAGCCCCGGGACAGAGGGTCAGTATACGCAGTATTTT. This sequence encodes CASSPGTEGQYTQYF.